Below are 29 T cell receptor beta chains sequenced from a single sample in a study of memory CD4+ T cells and cytomegalovirus serostatus. TCRdb's table, derived via immunoSEQ multiplex PCR, lists solely in-frame clones and lacks some. The sample shows under 55,000 clones, 80% of them seen only once. Single viable CD3+CD4+CD8-CD45RO+ cells were sorted as the memory CD4+ T cells. The sequenced sample consisted of memory CD4+ T cells from blood. The receptor set was obtained from an adult in good health and CMV-seropositive.

V gene TRBV18 combines with J gene TRBJ1-1, with D possibly matching TRBD1 (6 bases). V lost 6 bases to trimming and J lost 4 bases, with 21 bases between them. Per the germline V gene, CDR1 is KGHSH and CDR2 is LQKENI. The length of the CDR3 is 16 residues. The CDR3 reads CASSPIGGGRSTEAFF. The CDR3 nucleotides are TGTGCCAGCTCGCCGATAGGGGGGGGCCGAAGCACTGAAGCTTTCTTT.

The J gene is TRBJ1-2, the V gene TRBV27; 7 nucleotides line up with TRBD1. Germline assignment: CDR1 MNHEY and CDR2 SMNVEV (reference sequence). The CDR3 contains 17 residues. Unmatched junction bases numbered 18, after V lost 5 bases and J lost 6 bases. The CDR3 sequence is CASSPRWVPTGRNGYTF. Written as DNA, the CDR3 is TGTGCCAGCAGTCCGCGGTGGGTCCCGACAGGGAGGAATGGCTACACCTTC.

The gene calls are TRBV29-1 and TRBJ1-5, with 8 nucleotides matching TRBD1. Trimming at V came to 3 bases and at J to 0 bases, leaving 7 bases not matched to a gene. CDR1 and CDR2 from the germline V gene are SQVTM and ANQGSEA. CDR3 length: 16 amino acids. The CDR3 spells CSVDSIQGGSNQPQHF. CDR3 sequence (DNA): TGCAGCGTTGATAGTATACAGGGGGGTAGCAATCAGCCCCAGCATTTT.

This chain joins TRBV2 and TRBJ1-2; D may be TRBD1 (5 bases). V was trimmed by 7 bases and J by 6 bases, leaving 15 bases between them. The CDR3 contains 13 residues. The germline V gene has CDR1 SNHLY and CDR2 FYNNEI. The CDR3 loop reads CASNPQGGHGYTF. The CDR3 DNA is TGTGCCAGCAATCCCCAGGGAGGCCATGGCTACACCTTC.

This clone was recorded a few times. V and J are TRBV18 and TRBJ1-1; TRBD1 matches 7 bases. The CDR3 sequence is 14 residues long. The V gene's germline CDR1 is KGHSH and CDR2 LQKENI. After removal of 3 bases from V and 1 base from J, the junction contained 2 bases not matched to a gene. Here the CDR3 reads CASSPKGANTEAFF. As DNA, the CDR3 is TGTGCCAGCTCACCTAAGGGGGCGAACACTGAAGCTTTCTTT.

With respect to this clone: This sample includes further DNA sequences coding for the same CDR3. The gene calls are TRBV7-2 and TRBJ2-5; no reliable D call. The CDR3 is 14 residues long. V was trimmed by 0 bases and J by 2 bases, leaving 7 bases between them. Looked up from germline, CDR1 is SGHTA and CDR2 is FQGNSA. The CDR3: CASSLAGRQETQYF. In DNA form, the CDR3 reads TGTGCCAGCAGCTTAGCGGGAAGGCAAGAGACCCAGTACTTC.

Here the CDR3 DNA reads TGTGCCAGCAGCCAAGACGCTCAGGGGGCCAACACCGGGGAGCTGTTTTTT. Protein product: CASSQDAQGANTGELFF. The chain uses TRBV4-2 and TRBJ2-2, with 8 bases lining up with TRBD1. Germline V gene lookup returns CDR1 LGHNA and CDR2 YNFKEQ. Trimming cost V 0 bases and J 2 bases; bases outside gene matches: 5. The CDR3 is made up of 17 amino acids.

The V and J genes are TRBV19 and TRBJ2-5; the match to TRBD2 covers 11 bases. Trimming at V came to 3 bases and at J to 4 bases, leaving 19 bases not matched to a gene. Germline V gene lookup returns CDR1 LNHDA and CDR2 SQIVND (reference sequence). CDR3 size: 20 residues. CDR3 amino acids: CASSIKLLAGEGVVRETQYF. CDR3 nucleotides: TGTGCCAGTAGTATCAAGCTACTAGCGGGGGAAGGTGTGGTCCGAGAGACCCAGTACTTC. Full variable domain (rest looked up from reference TRBV19 and TRBJ2-5): DGGITQSPKYLFRKEGQNVTLSCEQNLNHDAMYWYRQDPGQGLRLIYYSQIVNDFQKGDIAEGYSVSREKKESFPLTVTSAQKNPTAFYLCASSIKLLAGEGVVRETQYFGPGTRLLVL.

The V and J genes are TRBV18 and TRBJ2-7; 7 bases line up with TRBD2. The V gene end was trimmed by 2 bases and the J gene end by 7 bases; junction bases not matched to a gene: 8. This CDR3 contains 14 residues. The germline gives CDR1 KGHSH, CDR2 LQKENI. The CDR3 nucleotides are TGTGCCAGCTCACCAACTTCCAGGGAGGGAGAGCAGTACTTC. Its protein product is CASSPTSREGEQYF.

This clone appeared a single time. The chain combines TRBV4-3 with TRBJ2-3; the match to TRBD2 covers 12 bases. The CDR3 has 17 residues. Losses at the gene ends were 0 bases for V and 4 bases for J; bases not matched to a gene: 5. Germline lookup yields CDR1 LGHNA and CDR2 YSLEER. CDR3 DNA: TGCGCCAGCAGCCAAGATCGGCCTAGCGGGGGGGCAGATACGCAGTATTTT. It yields the protein CASSQDRPSGGADTQYF.

This chain uses TRBV28 with TRBJ1-2; D gene uncertain. The CDR3 is 15 amino acids. V was trimmed by 2 bases and J by 0 bases, leaving 10 bases between them. CDR1 MDHEN and CDR2 SYDVKM come from the germline V gene. CDR3 DNA: TGTGCCAGCAGTTTAGGAAATGGTCCTAACTATGGCTACACCTTC. Protein product: CASSLGNGPNYGYTF.

The chain uses TRBV27 and TRBJ1-2; no firm D call. V lost 2 bases and J 4 bases, leaving 8 bases between the germline ends. The V gene's germline CDR1 is MNHEY and CDR2 SMNVEV (reference sequence). The CDR3 has 13 residues. In DNA form, the CDR3 reads TGTGCCAGCAGTTTAGTCGCAGGCTATGGCTACACCTTC. Its translation is CASSLVAGYGYTF.

The V and J genes are TRBV28 and TRBJ2-2; tentative D call: TRBD2 (5 bases). Trimming took 3 bases from V and 9 from J, leaving 11 bases between them. The CDR3 totals 13 residues. From germline, CDR1 is MDHEN and CDR2 SYDVKM. The CDR3 region is CASSLGGSRELFF. In DNA, the CDR3 is TGTGCCAGCAGTTTGGGTGGGAGCCGGGAGCTGTTTTTT.

The chain is built from TRBV5-8 and TRBJ2-7, with D possibly matching TRBD2 (6 bases). The CDR3 is made up of 13 amino acids. Per germline, CDR1 SGHTS and CDR2 YDEGEE. The V end was cut by 4 bases, the J end by 6 bases, with 14 bases between. In nucleotides, the CDR3 is TGTGCCAGCAGCCAGTCGACTAGAGGCGAGCAGTACTTC. Encoded protein: CASSQSTRGEQYF.

The chain has TRBV12-5 and TRBJ2-3, with 8 bases that match TRBD1. V was clipped by 8 bases and J by 4 bases; unmatched bases: 11. CDR3 length: 15 amino acids. Per the germline V gene, CDR1 is LGHNT and CDR2 is FRNRAP. The CDR3 sequence: CASLDRDRISDTQYF. The CDR3 coding sequence is TGTGCTAGTTTGGACCGGGACAGGATATCAGATACGCAGTATTTT.

The chain joins TRBV19 to TRBJ2-1; D is tentatively TRBD1 or TRBD2 (6 bases each). Trimming took 4 bases from V and 11 from J, leaving 27 bases between them. The CDR3 contains 17 residues. The germline gives CDR1 LNHDA, CDR2 SQIVND (reference sequence). This CDR3 reads CASSSPLGGGGGDKQFF. Here the CDR3 DNA reads TGTGCCAGTAGTAGCCCCCTTGGGGGCGGAGGGGGTGATAAGCAGTTCTTC. Filled out from reference TRBV19 and TRBJ2-1, the complete variable domain reads DGGITQSPKYLFRKEGQNVTLSCEQNLNHDAMYWYRQDPGQGLRLIYYSQIVNDFQKGDIAEGYSVSREKKESFPLTVTSAQKNPTAFYLCASSSPLGGGGGDKQFFGPGTRLTVL.

This chain connects TRBV7-6 to TRBJ1-1; tentatively, D is TRBD1 (6 bases). The CDR3 has 15 residues. The germline V and J ends were trimmed by 0 bases and 5 bases, with 13 bases remaining between them. The germline CDR1 and CDR2 sequences are SGHVS and FNYEAQ. Written as DNA, the CDR3 is TGTGCCAGCAGCTTAGCAGGGGGGGCCGGTACTGAAGCTTTCTTT. It is translated as CASSLAGGAGTEAFF.

The chain is built from TRBV30 and TRBJ1-2; the D gene is possibly TRBD1 (6 bases). This CDR3 contains 14 residues. Germline assignment: CDR1 GTSNPN and CDR2 SVGIG (reference sequence). The V end was cut by 4 bases, the J end by 4 bases, with 16 bases between. The CDR3 DNA is TGTGCCTGGATCCGGGACATAAATTTCTATGGCTACACCTTC. Its translation: CAWIRDINFYGYTF.

This chain links TRBV5-4 with TRBJ1-2; 8 nucleotides line up with TRBD1. The V gene's germline CDR1 is SGHNT and CDR2 YYREEE (reference sequence). The CDR3 loop spans 13 amino acids. With 5 bases clipped from V and 8 bases from J, the junction kept 8 bases outside the gene matches. CDR3 protein: CASSSDRAGGYTF. The CDR3 DNA sequence: TGTGCCAGCAGTTCGGACAGGGCAGGCGGCTACACCTTC.

The rearrangement joins TRBV30 to TRBJ2-1, with TRBD2 matching 16 bases. The CDR3 has 19 residues. J gave up 9 bases and V 3 bases, and 17 bases lay outside the gene matches. Germline CDR1 and CDR2: GTSNPN and SVGIG (reference sequence). CDR3 sequence (DNA): TGTGCCTGGAGCGCCAGGGGGGTCGGGACTAGCGGGAGGGCCCGTGAGCAGTTCTTC. Translating gives CAWSARGVGTSGRAREQFF. Complete variable domain (other parts from reference TRBV30 and TRBJ2-1): SQTIHQWPATLVQPVGSPLSLECTVEGTSNPNLYWYRQAAGRGLQLLFYSVGIGQISSEVPQNLSASRPQDRQFILSSKKLLLSDSGFYLCAWSARGVGTSGRAREQFFGPGTRLTVL.

The genes are TRBV7-3 and TRBJ2-5; D is perhaps TRBD2 (5 bases). Trimming cost V 5 bases and J 3 bases, with 16 bases left between them. Germline assignment: CDR1 SGHTA and CDR2 FQGTGA. The CDR3 totals 15 residues. CDR3 sequence: CASSHRSGNEETQYF. CDR3 DNA: TGTGCCAGCAGCCATAGGTCGGGGAACGAAGAGACCCAGTACTTC. Full variable domain (outside the CDR3, taken from reference TRBV7-3 and TRBJ2-5): GAGVSQTPSNKVTEKGKYVELRCDPISGHTALYWYRQSLGQGPEFLIYFQGTGAADDSGLPNDRFFAVRPEGSVSTLKIQRTERGDSAVYLCASSHRSGNEETQYFGPGTRLLVL.

This chain links TRBV5-5 with TRBJ2-7; the D is unclear. Germline V gene lookup returns CDR1 SGHKS and CDR2 YYEKEE (reference sequence). V lost 0 bases, J lost 3 bases, and 1 base lay in between. The CDR3 sequence is 11 residues long. Here the CDR3 DNA reads TGTGCCAGCAGCTTGGACTACGAGCAGTACTTC. Protein product: CASSLDYEQYF.

This clone was counted only a few times. J is TRBJ2-2 and V is TRBV4-2; TRBD2 is a possible D gene (5 bases). The germline gives CDR1 LGHNA, CDR2 YNFKEQ. With 4 bases removed from V and 4 bases from J, the gap between germline ends came to 16 bases. The CDR3 runs to 16 residues. CDR3 sequence reads: CASSREGSAGTGELFF. The CDR3 DNA sequence: TGTGCCAGCAGCCGAGAGGGCTCGGCGGGCACCGGGGAGCTGTTTTTT.

The sample holds one count of this clone. This chain joins TRBV7-2 and TRBJ2-5, with a possible D match to TRBD1 (6 bases). V lost 1 base and J 2 bases, leaving 11 bases between the germline ends. Germline assignment: CDR1 SGHTA and CDR2 FQGNSA. CDR3 length: 15 residues. The CDR3, as DNA: TGTGCCAGCAGCTTAGGGTTACAGGGTCAAGAGACCCAGTACTTC. Translation gives CASSLGLQGQETQYF.

This chain joins TRBV12-5 and TRBJ2-1; TRBD2 might be the D (5 bases). Looked up from germline, CDR1 is LGHNT and CDR2 is FRNRAP. V was cut by 7 bases and J by 5 bases, with 21 bases left in between. This CDR3 spans 16 amino acids. Here the CDR3 DNA reads TGTGCTAGTGTTTCGACCCTACAGCGGCCCGACAATGAGCAGTTCTTC. This codes for CASVSTLQRPDNEQFF.

The chain employs TRBV6-4 and TRBJ2-2; tentatively, D is TRBD1 (5 bases). Germline lookup yields CDR1 MRHNA and CDR2 SNTAGT. The ends were cut back, 6 bases at V and 6 bases at J, with 17 bases in the middle. This CDR3 has 15 residues. The CDR3 DNA reads TGTGCCAGCAGCGAAACTTCAGGGATGGCCGGGGAGCTGTTTTTT. Protein sequence: CASSETSGMAGELFF.

V and J are TRBV28 and TRBJ1-6, with D unclear. Trimming removed 6 bases from V and 18 bases from J, with 12 bases in between. CDR3 length: 10 residues. Per germline, CDR1 MDHEN and CDR2 SYDVKM. CDR3 sequence (DNA): TGTGCCAGCAGCAGAAAGACGACCCACTTT. Amino acid sequence: CASSRKTTHF.

The chain links TRBV11-3 to TRBJ2-1; TRBD2 agrees at 8 bases. The germline CDR1 and CDR2 sequences are SGHNT and YENEEA. The CDR3 sequence is 13 residues long. V shed 2 bases, J shed 10 bases, and the junction held 4 bases outside the gene matches. The CDR3 bases are TGTGCCAGCAGCTTACGGGGGGGCCGAGAGCAGTTCTTC. Amino acid sequence: CASSLRGGREQFF.

This chain's CDR3 is CASSLAPGEGQETQYF. For the CDR3, the DNA is TGCGCCAGCAGCTTGGCGCCAGGGGAGGGTCAAGAGACCCAGTACTTC. The V gene is TRBV5-1, the J gene TRBJ2-5, with D perhaps matching TRBD2 (7 bases). CDR3 length: 16 residues. Germline V gene data show CDR1 as SGHRS and CDR2 as YFSETQ. V was shortened by 0 bases and J by 2 bases, with 14 bases between the two germline ends.